This T cell receptor beta chain derives from a study of T cell changes during pregnancy in multiple sclerosis. Sequenced by immunoSEQ multiplex PCR; TCRdb stores in-frame clones only, minus some. The sample lists around 69,000 clones, roughly 91% occurring once. Germline V gives CDR1 GTSNPN, CDR2 SVGIG (reference sequence). Between the trimmed V and J ends, which lost 4 bases and 0 bases, there was a span of 22 bases. CDR3 length equals 19 residues. This clonotype was obtained from a female donor in good health, enrolled as a control in a pregnancy study. The chain links TRBV30 to TRBJ1-6, with D possibly TRBD1 on 5 matching bases. Sequences were derived from peripheral blood, sampled in the second trimester of pregnancy. The CDR3 reads CAWILGQAKPSSYNSPLHF. The CDR3 DNA sequence: TGTGCCTGGATTTTGGGGCAGGCCAAACCGAGCTCCTATAATTCACCCCTCCACTTT.